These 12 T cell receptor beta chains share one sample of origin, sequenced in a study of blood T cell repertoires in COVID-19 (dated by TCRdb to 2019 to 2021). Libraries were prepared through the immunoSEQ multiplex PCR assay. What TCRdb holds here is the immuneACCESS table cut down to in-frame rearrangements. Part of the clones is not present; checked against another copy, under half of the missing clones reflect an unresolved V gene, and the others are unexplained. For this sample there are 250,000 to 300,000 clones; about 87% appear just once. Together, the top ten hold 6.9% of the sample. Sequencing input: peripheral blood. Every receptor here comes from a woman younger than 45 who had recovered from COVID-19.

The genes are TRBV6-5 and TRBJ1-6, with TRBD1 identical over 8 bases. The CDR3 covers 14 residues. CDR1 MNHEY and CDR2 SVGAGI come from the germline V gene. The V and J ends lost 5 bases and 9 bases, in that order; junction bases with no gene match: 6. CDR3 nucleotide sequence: TGTGCCAGCAGTCCAACAGGGGGAGGTTCACCCCTCCACTTT. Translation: CASSPTGGGSPLHF.

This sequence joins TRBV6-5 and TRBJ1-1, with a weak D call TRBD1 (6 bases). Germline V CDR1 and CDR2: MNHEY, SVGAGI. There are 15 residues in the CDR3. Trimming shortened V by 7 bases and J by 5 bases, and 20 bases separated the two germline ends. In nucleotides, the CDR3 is TGTGCCAGCATCCGGGAGGGAGGGGGTTGGACTGAAGCTTTCTTT. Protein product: CASIREGGGWTEAFF.

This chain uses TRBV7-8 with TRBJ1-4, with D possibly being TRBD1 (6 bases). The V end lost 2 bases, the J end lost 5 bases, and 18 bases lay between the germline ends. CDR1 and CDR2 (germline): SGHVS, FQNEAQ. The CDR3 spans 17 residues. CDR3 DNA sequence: TGTGCCAGCAGCTTACAGCAACATCCCGACAGGAATGAAAAACTGTTTTTT. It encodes CASSLQQHPDRNEKLFF.

CDR3 in amino acids: CASSSTGTNEQFF. The CDR3 DNA sequence: TGTGCCAGCAGCTCCACCGGGACAAATGAGCAGTTCTTC. The V and J genes are TRBV7-3 and TRBJ2-1; maybe TRBD1 (6 bases). The length of the CDR3 is 13 residues. Trimming cost V 4 bases and J 7 bases, with 11 bases left between them. The germline gives CDR1 SGHTA, CDR2 FQGTGA.

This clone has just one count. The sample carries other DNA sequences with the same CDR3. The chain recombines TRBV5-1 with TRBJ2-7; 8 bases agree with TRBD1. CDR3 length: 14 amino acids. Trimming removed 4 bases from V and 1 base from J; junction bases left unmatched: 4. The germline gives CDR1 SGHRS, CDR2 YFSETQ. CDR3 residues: CASSLRQGSYEQYF. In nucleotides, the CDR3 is TGCGCCAGCAGCCTCAGACAGGGGTCCTACGAGCAGTACTTC.

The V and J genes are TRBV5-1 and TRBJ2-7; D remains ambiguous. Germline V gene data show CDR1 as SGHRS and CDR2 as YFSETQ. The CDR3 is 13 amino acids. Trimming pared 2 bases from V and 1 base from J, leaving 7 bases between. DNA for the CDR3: TGCGCCAGCAGCTTCGACAATTCCTACGAGCAGTACTTC. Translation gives CASSFDNSYEQYF.

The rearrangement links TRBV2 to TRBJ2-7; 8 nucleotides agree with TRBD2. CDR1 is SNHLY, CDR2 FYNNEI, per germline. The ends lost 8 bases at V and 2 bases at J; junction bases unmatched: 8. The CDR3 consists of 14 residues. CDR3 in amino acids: CASAGGVEAYEQYF. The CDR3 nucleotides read TGTGCCAGCGCCGGGGGGGTTGAGGCCTACGAGCAGTACTTC.

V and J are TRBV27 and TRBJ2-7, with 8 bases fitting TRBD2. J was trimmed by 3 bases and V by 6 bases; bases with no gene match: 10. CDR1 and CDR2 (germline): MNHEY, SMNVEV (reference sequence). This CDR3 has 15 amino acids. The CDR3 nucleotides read TGTGCCAGCAGCCTCTGGGGCGGGGGGTACTACGAGCAGTACTTC. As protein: CASSLWGGGYYEQYF.

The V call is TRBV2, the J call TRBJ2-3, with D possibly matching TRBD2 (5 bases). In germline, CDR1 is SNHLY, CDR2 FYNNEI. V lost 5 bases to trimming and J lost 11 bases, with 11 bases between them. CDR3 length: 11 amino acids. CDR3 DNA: TGTGCCAGCAGTCCCCGGGAAGGGCAGTATTTT. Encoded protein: CASSPREGQYF.

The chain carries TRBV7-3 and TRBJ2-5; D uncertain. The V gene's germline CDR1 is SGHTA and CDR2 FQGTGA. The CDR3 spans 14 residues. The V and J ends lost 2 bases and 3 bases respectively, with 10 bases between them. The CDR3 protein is CASSLYPEEETQYF. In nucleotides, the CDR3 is TGTGCCAGCAGCTTATACCCTGAGGAAGAGACCCAGTACTTC. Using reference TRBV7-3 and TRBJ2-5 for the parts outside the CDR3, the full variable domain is GAGVSQTPSNKVTEKGKYVELRCDPISGHTALYWYRQSLGQGPEFLIYFQGTGAADDSGLPNDRFFAVRPEGSVSTLKIQRTERGDSAVYLCASSLYPEEETQYFGPGTRLLVL.

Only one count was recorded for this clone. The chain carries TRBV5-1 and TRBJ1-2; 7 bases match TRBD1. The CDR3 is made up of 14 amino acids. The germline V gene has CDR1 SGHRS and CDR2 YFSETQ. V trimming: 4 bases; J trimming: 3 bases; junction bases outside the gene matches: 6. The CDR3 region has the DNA TGCGCCAGCAGCATAGGGCAGGGGGACTATGGCTACACCTTC. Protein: CASSIGQGDYGYTF.

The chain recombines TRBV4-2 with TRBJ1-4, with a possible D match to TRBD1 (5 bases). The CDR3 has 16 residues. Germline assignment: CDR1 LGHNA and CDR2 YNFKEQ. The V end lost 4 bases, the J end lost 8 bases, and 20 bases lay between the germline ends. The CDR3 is CASSPLGGQLGEKLFF. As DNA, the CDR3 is TGTGCCAGCAGCCCCTTGGGGGGTCAGCTAGGAGAAAAACTGTTTTTT.